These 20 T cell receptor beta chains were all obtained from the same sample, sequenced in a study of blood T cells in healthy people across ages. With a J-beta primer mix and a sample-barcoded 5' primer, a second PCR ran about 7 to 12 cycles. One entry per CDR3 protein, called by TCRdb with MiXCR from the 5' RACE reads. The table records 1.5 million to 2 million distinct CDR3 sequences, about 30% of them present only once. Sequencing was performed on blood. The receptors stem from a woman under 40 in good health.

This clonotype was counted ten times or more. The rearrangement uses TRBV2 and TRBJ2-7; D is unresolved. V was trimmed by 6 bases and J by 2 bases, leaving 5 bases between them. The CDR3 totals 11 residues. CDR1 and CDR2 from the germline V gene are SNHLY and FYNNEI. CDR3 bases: TGTGCCAGCAGAGTTACCTACGAGCAGTACTTC. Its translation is CASRVTYEQYF.

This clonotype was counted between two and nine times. For the CDR3, the DNA is TGTGCCAGCAGTCCGGACTCCACGGGGGCGTACAATGAGCAGTTCTTC. Its protein product is CASSPDSTGAYNEQFF. The chain couples TRBV27 to TRBJ2-1; D is possibly TRBD1 or TRBD2 (6 bases each). CDR1 and CDR2 (germline): MNHEY, SMNVEV (reference sequence). V dropped 5 bases and J dropped 4 bases, with 18 bases sitting between them. This CDR3 has 16 amino acids.

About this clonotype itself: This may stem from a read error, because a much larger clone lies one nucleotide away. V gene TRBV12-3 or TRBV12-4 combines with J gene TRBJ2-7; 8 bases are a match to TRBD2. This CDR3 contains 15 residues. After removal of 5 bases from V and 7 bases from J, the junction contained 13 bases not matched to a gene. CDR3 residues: CASSRTGGPGNEQYF. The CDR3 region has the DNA TGTGCCAGCAGTCGCACGGGAGGGCCGGGCAATGAGCAGTACTTC.

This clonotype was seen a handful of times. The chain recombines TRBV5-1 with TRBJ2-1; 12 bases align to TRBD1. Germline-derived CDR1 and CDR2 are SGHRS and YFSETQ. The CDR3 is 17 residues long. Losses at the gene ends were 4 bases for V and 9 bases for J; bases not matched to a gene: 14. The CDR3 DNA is TGCGCCAGCAGCCCGGGACAGGGGGCATTTCAAAGTAGTGAGCAGTTCTTC. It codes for CASSPGQGAFQSSEQFF. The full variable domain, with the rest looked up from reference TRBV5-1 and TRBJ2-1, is KAGVTQTPRYLIKTRGQQVTLSCSPISGHRSVSWYQQTPGQGLQFLFEYFSETQRNKGNFPGRFSGRQFSNSRSEMNVSTLELGDSALYLCASSPGQGAFQSSEQFFGPGTRLTVL.

CDR3 in amino acids: CASSLVGRVQTQYF. CDR3 bases: TGCGCCAGCAGCTTGGTCGGCAGGGTACAGACCCAGTACTTC. The V gene is TRBV5-1, the J gene TRBJ2-5, with D perhaps TRBD1 (5 bases). The CDR3 has 14 residues. Trimming left V 0 bases short and J 6 bases short, with 12 bases between. Per the germline V gene, CDR1 is SGHRS and CDR2 is YFSETQ.

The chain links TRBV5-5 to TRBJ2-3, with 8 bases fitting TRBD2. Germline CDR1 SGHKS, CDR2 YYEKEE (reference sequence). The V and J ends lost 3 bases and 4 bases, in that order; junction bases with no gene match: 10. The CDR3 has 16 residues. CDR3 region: CASSWAGTRFPDTQYF. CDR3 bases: TGTGCCAGCAGCTGGGCCGGGACTAGATTCCCAGATACGCAGTATTTT. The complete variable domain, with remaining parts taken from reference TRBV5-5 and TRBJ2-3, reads DAGVTQSPTHLIKTRGQQVTLRCSPISGHKSVSWYQQVLGQGPQFIFQYYEKEERGRGNFPDRFSARQFPNYSSELNVNALLLGDSALYLCASSWAGTRFPDTQYFGPGTRLTVL.

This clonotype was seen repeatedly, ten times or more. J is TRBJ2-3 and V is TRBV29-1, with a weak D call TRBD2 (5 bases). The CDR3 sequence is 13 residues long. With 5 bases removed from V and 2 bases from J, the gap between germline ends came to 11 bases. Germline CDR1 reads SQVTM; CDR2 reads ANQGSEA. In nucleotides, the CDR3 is TGCAGCGTTTTACTAGACCTCACAGATACGCAGTATTTT. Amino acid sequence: CSVLLDLTDTQYF.

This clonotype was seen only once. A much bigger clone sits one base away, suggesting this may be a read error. CDR3 in amino acids: CASSLVPGLGESQYF. The CDR3 nucleotides read TGTGCCAGCAGCTTAGTCCCAGGTCTAGGCGAGAGCCAGTACTTC. V and J are TRBV7-2 and TRBJ2-5; D gene unclear. Germline CDR1 SGHTA, CDR2 FQGNSA. This CDR3 has 15 residues.

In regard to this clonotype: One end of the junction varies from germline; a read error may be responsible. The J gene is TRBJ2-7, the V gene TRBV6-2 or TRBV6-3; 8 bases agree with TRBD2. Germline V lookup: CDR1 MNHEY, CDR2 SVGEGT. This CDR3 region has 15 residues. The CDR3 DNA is TGTGCCAGCAGTTACTACAGCGGGAGACGATACGAGCGGTACTTC. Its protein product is CASSYYSGRRYERYF.

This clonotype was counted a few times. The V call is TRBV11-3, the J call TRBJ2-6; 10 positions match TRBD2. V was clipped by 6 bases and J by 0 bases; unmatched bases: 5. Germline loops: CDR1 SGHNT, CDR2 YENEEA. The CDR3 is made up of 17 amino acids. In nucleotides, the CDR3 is TGTGCCAGCAGGAGCGAGCGGGAGGGCTCTGGGGCCAACGTCCTGACTTTC. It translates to CASRSEREGSGANVLTF. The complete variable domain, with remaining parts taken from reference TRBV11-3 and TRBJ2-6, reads EAGVVQSPRYKIIEKKQPVAFWCNPISGHNTLYWYLQNLGQGPELLIRYENEEAVDDSQLPKDRFSAERLKGVDSTLKIQPAELGDSAVYLCASRSEREGSGANVLTFGAGSRLTVL.

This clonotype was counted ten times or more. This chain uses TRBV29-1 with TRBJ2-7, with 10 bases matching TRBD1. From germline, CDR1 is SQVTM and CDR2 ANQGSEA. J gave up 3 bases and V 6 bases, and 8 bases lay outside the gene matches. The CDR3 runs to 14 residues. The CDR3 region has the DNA TGCAGCGTGCCTCGACAGGGGGCCAACTACGAGCAGTACTTC. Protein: CSVPRQGANYEQYF.

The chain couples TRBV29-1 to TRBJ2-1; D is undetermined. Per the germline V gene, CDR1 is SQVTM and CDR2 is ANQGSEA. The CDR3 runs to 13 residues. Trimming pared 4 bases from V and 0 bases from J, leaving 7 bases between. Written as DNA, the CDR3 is TGCAGCGTTGGTGCGATCTCCTACAATGAGCAGTTCTTC. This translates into CSVGAISYNEQFF.

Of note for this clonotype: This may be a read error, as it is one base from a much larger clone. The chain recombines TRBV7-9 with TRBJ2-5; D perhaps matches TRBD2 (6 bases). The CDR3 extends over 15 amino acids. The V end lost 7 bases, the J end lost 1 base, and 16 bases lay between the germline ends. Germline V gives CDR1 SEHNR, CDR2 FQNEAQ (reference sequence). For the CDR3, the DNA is TGTGCCAGCACCCCGTGGACTAACCGCCAAGAGACCCAGTACTTC. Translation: CASTPWTNRQETQYF.

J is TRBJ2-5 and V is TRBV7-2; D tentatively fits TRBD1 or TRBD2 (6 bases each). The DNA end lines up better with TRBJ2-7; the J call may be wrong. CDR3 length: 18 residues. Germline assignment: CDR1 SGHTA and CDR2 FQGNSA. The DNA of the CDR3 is TGTGCCAGCAGCTTAGCAGGGGGACTCCCGACAGGAGAGAACGAGCAGTACTTC. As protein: CASSLAGGLPTGENEQYF.

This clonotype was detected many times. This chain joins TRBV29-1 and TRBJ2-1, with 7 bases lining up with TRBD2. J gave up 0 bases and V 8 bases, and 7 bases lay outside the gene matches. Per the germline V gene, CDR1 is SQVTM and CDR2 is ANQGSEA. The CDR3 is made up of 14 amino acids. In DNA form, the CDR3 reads TGCAGCATCGTAGCGGGCCGCTCCTACAATGAGCAGTTCTTC. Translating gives CSIVAGRSYNEQFF.

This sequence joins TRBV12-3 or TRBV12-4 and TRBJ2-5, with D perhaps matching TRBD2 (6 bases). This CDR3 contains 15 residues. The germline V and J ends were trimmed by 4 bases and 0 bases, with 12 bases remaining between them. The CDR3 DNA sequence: TGTGCCAGCAGTTCGTACCGGGAGTACCAAGAGACCCAGTACTTC. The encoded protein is CASSSYREYQETQYF.

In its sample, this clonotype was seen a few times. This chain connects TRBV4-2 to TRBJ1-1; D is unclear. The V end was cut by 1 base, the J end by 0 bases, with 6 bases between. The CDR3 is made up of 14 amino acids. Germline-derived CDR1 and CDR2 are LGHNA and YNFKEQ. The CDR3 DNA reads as TGTGCCAGCAGCCAAGCCCCAATGAACACTGAAGCTTTCTTT. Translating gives CASSQAPMNTEAFF.

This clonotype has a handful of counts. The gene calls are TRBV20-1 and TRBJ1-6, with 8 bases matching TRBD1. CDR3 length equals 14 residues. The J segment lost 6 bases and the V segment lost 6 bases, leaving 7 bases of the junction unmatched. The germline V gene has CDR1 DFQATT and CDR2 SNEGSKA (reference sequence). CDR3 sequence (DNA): TGCAGTGCCCAGGACAGGGAGAGTAATTCACCCCTCCACTTT. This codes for CSAQDRESNSPLHF.

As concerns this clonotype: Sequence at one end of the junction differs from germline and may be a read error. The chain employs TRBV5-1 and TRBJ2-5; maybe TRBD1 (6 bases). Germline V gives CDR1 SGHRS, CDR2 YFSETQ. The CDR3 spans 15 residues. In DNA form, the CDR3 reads TGCGTCAGCAGCTCCAAAACAGGGAATCAAGAGACCCAGTACTTC. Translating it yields CVSSSKTGNQETQYF.

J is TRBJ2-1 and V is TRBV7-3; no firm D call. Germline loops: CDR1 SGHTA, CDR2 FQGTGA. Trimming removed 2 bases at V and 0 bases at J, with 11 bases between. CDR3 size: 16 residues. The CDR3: CASSLGEVSSYNEQFF. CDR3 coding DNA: TGTGCCAGCAGCTTAGGAGAGGTTAGCTCCTACAATGAGCAGTTCTTC.